This T cell receptor beta chain was sequenced during a study of post-analysis software for immune sequencing data. Points from the study as a whole: The five TRBV segments detected at higher frequency in patients than in controls included TRBV5-6, TRBV5-1 and TRBV20-1.

This clonotype occurred once. No antigen is known for it. Germline CDR1 is SGHRS and CDR2 is YFSETQ. Trimming took off 4 bases at V and 3 bases at J, with 13 bases between the two ends. CDR3 length: 15 amino acids. Every TCR beta cDNA library bore unique molecular identifiers. Via MiXCR, TCRdb re-called the PCR reads, giving one row per CDR3 protein. This table holds some 500,000 distinct CDR3 sequences, 40% to 55% found once. The sequenced sample consisted of blood. This receptor was taken from a girl aged 10 to 17 with multiple sclerosis. The rearrangement links TRBV5-1 to TRBJ1-4; D may be TRBD1 (5 bases). CDR3 region: CASSLDGGANEKLFF. The CDR3 DNA reads as TGCGCCAGCAGCCTCGACGGGGGAGCTAATGAAAAACTGTTTTTT.